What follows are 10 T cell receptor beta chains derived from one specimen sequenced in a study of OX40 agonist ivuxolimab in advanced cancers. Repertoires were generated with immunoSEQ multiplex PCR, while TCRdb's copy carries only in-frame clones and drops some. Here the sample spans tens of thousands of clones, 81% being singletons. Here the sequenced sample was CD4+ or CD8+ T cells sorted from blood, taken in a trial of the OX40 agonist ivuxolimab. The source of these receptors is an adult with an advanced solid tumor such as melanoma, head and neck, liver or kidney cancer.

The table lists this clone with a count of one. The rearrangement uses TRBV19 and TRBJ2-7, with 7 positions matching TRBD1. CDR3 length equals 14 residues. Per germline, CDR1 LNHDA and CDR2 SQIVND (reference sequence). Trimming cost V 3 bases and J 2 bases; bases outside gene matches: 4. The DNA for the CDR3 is TGTGCCAGTAGTATCGCAGGGGGTCCCTACGAGCAGTACTTC. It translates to CASSIAGGPYEQYF.

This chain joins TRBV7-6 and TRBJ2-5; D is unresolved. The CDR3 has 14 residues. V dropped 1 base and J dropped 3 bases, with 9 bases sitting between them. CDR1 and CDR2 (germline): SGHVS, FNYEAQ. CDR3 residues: CASSLDSSEETQYF. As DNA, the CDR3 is TGTGCCAGCAGCTTAGACAGTTCTGAAGAGACCCAGTACTTC. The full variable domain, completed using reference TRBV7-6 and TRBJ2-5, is GAGVSQSPRYKVTKRGQDVALRCDPISGHVSLYWYRQALGQGPEFLTYFNYEAQQDKSGLPNDRFSAERPEGSISTLTIQRTEQRDSAMYRCASSLDSSEETQYFGPGTRLLVL.

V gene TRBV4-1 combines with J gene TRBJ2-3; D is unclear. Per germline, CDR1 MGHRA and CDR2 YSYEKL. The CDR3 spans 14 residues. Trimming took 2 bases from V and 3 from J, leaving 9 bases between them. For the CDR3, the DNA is TGCGCCAGCAGCCAACCAACGCTAACAGATACGCAGTATTTT. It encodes CASSQPTLTDTQYF.

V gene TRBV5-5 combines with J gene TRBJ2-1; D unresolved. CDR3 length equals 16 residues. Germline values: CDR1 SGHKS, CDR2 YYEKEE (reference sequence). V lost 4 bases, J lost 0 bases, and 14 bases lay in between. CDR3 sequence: CASSEPRMSSYNEQFF. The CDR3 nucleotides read TGTGCCAGCAGCGAACCTCGGATGAGCTCCTACAATGAGCAGTTCTTC. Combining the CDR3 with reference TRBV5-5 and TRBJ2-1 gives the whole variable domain DAGVTQSPTHLIKTRGQQVTLRCSPISGHKSVSWYQQVLGQGPQFIFQYYEKEERGRGNFPDRFSARQFPNYSSELNVNALLLGDSALYLCASSEPRMSSYNEQFFGPGTRLTVL.

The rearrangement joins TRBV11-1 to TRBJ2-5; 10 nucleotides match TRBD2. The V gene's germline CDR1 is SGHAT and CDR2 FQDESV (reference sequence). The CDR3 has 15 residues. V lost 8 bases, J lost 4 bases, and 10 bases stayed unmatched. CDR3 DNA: TGTGCCAGCCGACCTACTAGCGGGGCCTTAGAGACCCAGTACTTC. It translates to CASRPTSGALETQYF.

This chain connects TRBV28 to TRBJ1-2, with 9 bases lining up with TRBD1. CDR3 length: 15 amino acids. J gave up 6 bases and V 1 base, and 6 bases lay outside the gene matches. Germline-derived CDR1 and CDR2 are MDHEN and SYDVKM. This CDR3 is CASSLFADRGNGYTF. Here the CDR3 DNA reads TGTGCCAGCAGTTTATTCGCGGACAGGGGAAATGGCTACACCTTC.

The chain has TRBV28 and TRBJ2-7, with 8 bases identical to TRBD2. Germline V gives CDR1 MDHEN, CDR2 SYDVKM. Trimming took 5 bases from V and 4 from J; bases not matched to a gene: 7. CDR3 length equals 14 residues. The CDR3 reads CASSQGLGGYEQYF. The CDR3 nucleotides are TGTGCCAGCAGTCAGGGACTAGGCGGTTACGAGCAGTACTTC.

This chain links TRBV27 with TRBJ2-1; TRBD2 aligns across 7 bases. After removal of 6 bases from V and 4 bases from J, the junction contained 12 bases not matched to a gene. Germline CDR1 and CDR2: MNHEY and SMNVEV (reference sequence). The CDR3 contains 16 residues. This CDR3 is CASRVGALAVYNEQFF. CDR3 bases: TGTGCCAGCAGGGTCGGGGCCCTAGCGGTATACAATGAGCAGTTCTTC.

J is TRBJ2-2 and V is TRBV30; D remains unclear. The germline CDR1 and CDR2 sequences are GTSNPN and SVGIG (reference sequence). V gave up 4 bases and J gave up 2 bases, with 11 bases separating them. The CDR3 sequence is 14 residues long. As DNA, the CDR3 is TGTGCCTGGACTTCTGGGTCCAACACCGGGGAGCTGTTTTTT. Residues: CAWTSGSNTGELFF.

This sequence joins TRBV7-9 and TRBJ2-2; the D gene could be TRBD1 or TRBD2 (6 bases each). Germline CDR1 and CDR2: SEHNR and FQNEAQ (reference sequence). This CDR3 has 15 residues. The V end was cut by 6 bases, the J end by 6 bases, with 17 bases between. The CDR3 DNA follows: TGTGCCAGCAGTCAGTGGGGGGCCGGTGCCGGGGAGCTGTTTTTT. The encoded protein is CASSQWGAGAGELFF.